This entry concerns a single TCR beta chain. Its antigen is still unknown. Separation from the roughly 700-subject first cohort characterized the roughly 120-subject validation cohort, to which the donors belonged. Repertoires were generated with immunoSEQ multiplex PCR, while TCRdb's copy carries only in-frame clones and drops some. Of 95,000 to 150,000 clones detected, over 85% appear once; the ten largest clones hold about 2.1%. The data stem from a study of cytomegalovirus exposure and HLA in healthy donors. As for the study in general: The 666 first-cohort repertoires shared a platform with the roughly 130 validation repertoires, as reported in a later analysis. Study results and caveats: TCR beta chains numbering some 160 were designated cytomegalovirus-associated. As confirmed in vitro, a few CMV-associated chains were specific for CMV antigens.

The CDR3 totals 16 residues. Germline V gives CDR1 GTSNPN, CDR2 SVGIG (reference sequence). V trimming: 0 bases; J trimming: 7 bases; junction bases outside the gene matches: 7. This chain connects TRBV30 to TRBJ2-1, with TRBD2 identical over 12 bases. The sequenced material came from PBMCs. The origin of this receptor is a woman under 30 in good health and CMV-seronegative. CDR3 bases: TGTGCCTGGAGTGTACGTGCTAGCGGGGGGGCAAATGAGCAGTTCTTC. Residues: CAWSVRASGGANEQFF. Based on the CDR3 plus reference TRBV30 and TRBJ2-1, the full variable domain is SQTIHQWPATLVQPVGSPLSLECTVEGTSNPNLYWYRQAAGRGLQLLFYSVGIGQISSEVPQNLSASRPQDRQFILSSKKLLLSDSGFYLCAWSVRASGGANEQFFGPGTRLTVL.